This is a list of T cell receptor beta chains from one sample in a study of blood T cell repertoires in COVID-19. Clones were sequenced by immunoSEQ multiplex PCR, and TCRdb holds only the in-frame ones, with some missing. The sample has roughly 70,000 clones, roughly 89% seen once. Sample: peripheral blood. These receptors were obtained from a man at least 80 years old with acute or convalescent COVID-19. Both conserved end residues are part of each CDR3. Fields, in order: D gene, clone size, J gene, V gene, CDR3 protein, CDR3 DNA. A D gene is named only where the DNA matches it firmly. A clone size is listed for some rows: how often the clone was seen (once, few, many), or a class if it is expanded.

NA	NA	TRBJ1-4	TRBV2	CASSEREVQKLFF	TGTGCCAGCAGTGAAAGGGAGGTACAAAAACTGTTTTTT
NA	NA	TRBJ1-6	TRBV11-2	CASSLQLGRPNSPLHF	TGTGCCAGCAGCTTACAACTAGGGCGGCCCAATTCACCCCTCCACTTT
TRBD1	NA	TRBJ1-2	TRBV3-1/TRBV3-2	CASSQDQTGGGYTF	TGTGCCAGCAGCCAAGATCAGACAGGGGGAGGCTACACCTTC
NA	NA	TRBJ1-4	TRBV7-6	CASSLFGATNEKLFF	TGTGCCAGCAGCCTCTTCGGTGCAACTAATGAAAAACTGTTTTTT
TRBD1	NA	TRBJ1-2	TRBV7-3	CASRRTGNYGYTF	TGTGCCAGCAGAAGGACAGGCAACTATGGCTACACCTTC
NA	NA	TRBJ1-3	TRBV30	CAWRITGKSGNTIYF	TGTGCCTGGAGGATTACCGGGAAGAGCGGAAACACCATATATTTT
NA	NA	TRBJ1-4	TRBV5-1	CASSLTGSGVNEKLFF	TGCGCCAGCAGCTTGACGGGTTCGGGGGTTAATGAAAAACTGTTTTTT
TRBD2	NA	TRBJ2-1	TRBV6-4	CASSPSGMGSYNEQFF	TGTGCCAGCAGTCCTAGCGGGATGGGCTCCTACAATGAGCAGTTCTTC
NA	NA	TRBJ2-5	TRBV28	CASSLVIGLDQETQYF	TGTGCCAGCAGTTTGGTTATAGGACTGGACCAAGAGACCCAGTACTTC
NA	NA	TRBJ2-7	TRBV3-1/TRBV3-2	CASSQEPRTAREQYF	TGTGCCAGCAGCCAAGAGCCGAGGACAGCACGGGAGCAGTACTTC
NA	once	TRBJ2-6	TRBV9	CASSPTIGGSGANVLTF	TGTGCCAGCAGCCCCACGATCGGGGGCTCTGGGGCCAACGTCCTGACTTTC
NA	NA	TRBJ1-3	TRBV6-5	CASSPQGIHTIYF	TGTGCCAGCAGCCCCCAGGGGATTCACACCATATATTTT
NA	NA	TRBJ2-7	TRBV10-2	CASSESRQGLGEQYF	TGCGCCAGCAGTGAGTCGCGGCAGGGCCTGGGCGAGCAGTACTTC
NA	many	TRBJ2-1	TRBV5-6	CASSLDDIGQQYNEQFF	TGTGCCAGCAGCTTGGACGATATAGGACAACAATACAATGAGCAGTTCTTC
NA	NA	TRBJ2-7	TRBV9	CASSVTPGGTYEQYF	TGTGCCAGCAGCGTAACACCGGGGGGCACCTACGAGCAGTACTTC
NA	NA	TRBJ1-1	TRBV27	CASTRGRGSGTEAFF	TGTGCCAGCACCCGAGGGCGAGGGTCGGGCACTGAAGCTTTCTTT
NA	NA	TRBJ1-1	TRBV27	CASSLPGNTEAFF	TGTGCCAGCAGTTTGCCGGGGAACACTGAAGCTTTCTTT